What follows describes a single TCR beta chain. A junction boundary mismatches the germline segment, possibly from a read error. The data were taken from a study of blood T cell repertoires in COVID-19. The study drew participants aged about 18 to 89 years from some 23 US areas. Donors were grouped by their self-reported clinical history. The germline CDR1 and CDR2 sequences are GTSNPN and SVGIG (reference sequence). CDR3 length: 13 residues. Here immunoSEQ multiplex PCR was the method, and the copy in TCRdb shows in-frame clones only, minus some. The sample contains about 430,000 clones, about 88% of which appear only once.

The sequencing sample was made of PBMCs or T cells enriched from blood (not recorded which). The rearrangement joins TRBV30 to TRBJ2-4; D is unresolved. This TCR came from a young woman who had been exposed to COVID-19. In nucleotides, the CDR3 is TGTGCCTGGAGTGTACAAGATTGGGCCCCCCCGAACTTC. It translates to CAWSVQDWAPPNF.